These 8 T cell receptor beta chains were all obtained from the same sample, sequenced in a study of T cell responses to AZD1222 COVID-19 vaccine. Sequenced by immunoSEQ multiplex PCR; TCRdb stores in-frame clones only, minus some. Of some 130,000 clones listed, 90% are singletons. The sample was peripheral blood, taken on day 0 of AZD1222 vaccination. All receptors come from an adult in good health.

The chain uses TRBV7-2 and TRBJ2-3; a weak D match, TRBD2 (6 bases). CDR1 and CDR2 from the germline V gene are SGHTA and FQGNSA. CDR3 size: 16 residues. V lost 1 base and J lost 5, with 16 bases in between. The CDR3 spells CASSLELAARKDTQYF. The CDR3 coding sequence is TGTGCCAGCAGCTTAGAATTAGCGGCGCGAAAAGATACGCAGTATTTT.

This chain's CDR3 is CASSLSGHSTGELFF. The CDR3 DNA sequence: TGTGCCAGCAGCCTCTCGGGACACTCGACCGGGGAGCTGTTTTTT. This sequence joins TRBV7-2 and TRBJ2-2; D is perhaps TRBD1 (6 bases). V was trimmed by 5 bases and J by 5 bases, leaving 15 bases between them. The germline gives CDR1 SGHTA, CDR2 FQGNSA. The CDR3 consists of 15 residues.

This chain joins TRBV27 and TRBJ2-3; D not resolved. In germline, CDR1 is MNHEY, CDR2 SMNVEV (reference sequence). The CDR3 is made up of 14 amino acids. Deletions cut 0 bases from V and 2 bases from J, with 6 bases between. CDR3 sequence: CASSLSFFTDTQYF. The CDR3 DNA reads TGTGCCAGCAGTTTATCTTTCTTCACAGATACGCAGTATTTT.

The V call is TRBV12-3 or TRBV12-4, the J call TRBJ1-1, with a weak D call TRBD1 (5 bases). Trimming pared 6 bases from V and 4 bases from J, leaving 12 bases between. The CDR3 is 13 residues long. In DNA, the CDR3 is TGTGCCAGCAGCACGGGACCTTCCACTGAAGCTTTCTTT. It codes for CASSTGPSTEAFF.

The V call is TRBV30, the J call TRBJ1-2, with D perhaps matching TRBD1 (6 bases). Trimming cost V 0 bases and J 7 bases, with 15 bases left between them. Per germline, CDR1 GTSNPN and CDR2 SVGIG (reference sequence). CDR3 size: 14 residues. Here the CDR3 DNA reads TGTGCCTGGAGTGTATCGGGCGGAGGGGGTGGCTACACCTTC. This encodes CAWSVSGGGGGYTF.

The V and J genes are TRBV6-2 or TRBV6-3 and TRBJ1-2; TRBD1 agrees at 9 bases. This CDR3 has 15 residues. CDR1 and CDR2 (germline): MNHEY, SVGEGT. V was clipped by 6 bases and J by 4 bases; unmatched bases: 9. In nucleotides, the CDR3 is TGTGCCAGCAGCCCAGGACAGGGGATCTTCTATGGCTACACCTTC. Encoded protein: CASSPGQGIFYGYTF.

The chain recombines TRBV19 with TRBJ1-1; D may be TRBD1 (5 bases). Germline CDR1 and CDR2: LNHDA and SQIVND (reference sequence). Between the trimmed V and J ends, which lost 6 bases and 5 bases, there was a span of 10 bases. The CDR3 is 12 amino acids. The CDR3 here is CASRMGGTEAFF. CDR3 nucleotides: TGTGCCAGTAGAATGGGGGGAACTGAAGCTTTCTTT. Variable domain in full (rest from reference TRBV19 and TRBJ1-1): DGGITQSPKYLFRKEGQNVTLSCEQNLNHDAMYWYRQDPGQGLRLIYYSQIVNDFQKGDIAEGYSVSREKKESFPLTVTSAQKNPTAFYLCASRMGGTEAFFGQGTRLTVV.

V and J are TRBV19 and TRBJ2-1, with D perhaps matching TRBD1 (6 bases). This CDR3 is 15 amino acids long. Germline CDR1 and CDR2: LNHDA and SQIVND (reference sequence). V lost 3 bases and J lost 4, with 13 bases in between. CDR3 coding DNA: TGTGCCAGTAGTATCTCCGGGACAACATACAATGAGCAGTTCTTC. The encoded protein is CASSISGTTYNEQFF.